This entry lists 15 T cell receptor beta chains sequenced from one sample in a study of T cell repertoires in cytomegalovirus infection. These receptors have no known antigen. In TCRdb, the reads were re-called with MiXCR into one record per CDR3 protein. Of about 890,000 distinct CDR3 sequences in the sample, around a third are singletons; the top ten hold around an eighth. The source material was cultured CD8+ T cells from PBMCs, sampled from culture after CMV antigen stimulation. The source is a human donor in good health (CMV status not recorded). Some clones in this sample may be carry-over from other donors' samples.

Only a few counts were recorded for this clonotype. V is TRBV12-3 or TRBV12-4 and J is TRBJ2-7; D gene ambiguous. CDR3 length: 13 amino acids. Between the trimmed V and J ends, which lost 5 bases and 3 bases, there was a span of 11 bases. The CDR3 region is CASSIYGFYEQYF. CDR3 bases: TGTGCCAGCAGTATTTACGGATTCTACGAGCAGTACTTC.

This clonotype has just one count. The genes are TRBV20-1 and TRBJ2-1, with a tentative D call TRBD2 (5 bases). Germline-derived CDR1 and CDR2 are DFQATT and SNEGSKA (reference sequence). CDR3 length: 13 residues. Trimming stripped 5 bases from V and 1 base from J, with 9 bases between. CDR3 in amino acids: CSAPGYSYNEQFF. The CDR3 DNA reads TGCAGTGCTCCGGGGTATTCCTACAATGAGCAGTTCTTC.

This clonotype was observed at least ten times. The chain recombines TRBV7-2 with TRBJ1-2; a possible D gene is TRBD1 (6 bases). Germline CDR1 reads SGHTA; CDR2 reads FQGNSA. CDR3 size: 15 residues. Trimming removed 3 bases from V and 3 bases from J, with 14 bases in between. The CDR3 DNA reads TGTGCCAGCAGCTTCGCGGGGGGCTCGGACTATGGCTACACCTTC. It translates to CASSFAGGSDYGYTF.

J is TRBJ2-1 and V is TRBV19; no clear D. Germline CDR1 is LNHDA and CDR2 is SQIVND (reference sequence). V lost 3 bases to trimming and J lost 5 bases, with 8 bases between them. This CDR3 is 13 amino acids long. CDR3 bases: TGTGCCAGTAGTATCTCTGGCAACAATGAGCAGTTCTTC. Encoded protein: CASSISGNNEQFF.

This clonotype has a handful of counts. This chain links TRBV10-3 with TRBJ1-5; TRBD1 is a possible D gene (5 bases). Per the germline V gene, CDR1 is ENHRY and CDR2 is SYGVKD. The ends were cut back, 3 bases at V and 6 bases at J, with 15 bases in the middle. The CDR3 extends over 15 amino acids. The CDR3 DNA follows: TGTGCCATCAGTGACCGGGGACCTGCGGGTCAGCCCCAGCATTTT. It is translated as CAISDRGPAGQPQHF.

The chain couples TRBV14 to TRBJ1-4; unclear D gene. The CDR3 sequence is 15 residues long. Trimming pared 1 base from V and 8 bases from J, leaving 14 bases between. Germline loops: CDR1 SGHDN, CDR2 FVKESK. Here the CDR3 reads CASSQGLGLEEKLFF. CDR3 bases: TGTGCCAGCAGCCAAGGCCTGGGCTTGGAGGAAAAACTGTTTTTT.

This clonotype was seen many times. The CDR3 sequence is CASSFGLMNTEAFF. The CDR3 DNA is TGTGCCAGCAGCTTTGGGTTAATGAACACTGAAGCTTTCTTT. The rearrangement links TRBV7-2 to TRBJ1-1, with D unresolved. This CDR3 has 14 amino acids. Germline-derived CDR1 and CDR2 are SGHTA and FQGNSA. Trimming took off 3 bases at V and 0 bases at J, with 8 bases between the two ends.

This chain links TRBV10-3 with TRBJ2-1; D perhaps matches TRBD1 (5 bases). V lost 0 bases to trimming and J lost 7 bases, with 16 bases between them. Germline V gene sequence: CDR1 ENHRY, CDR2 SYGVKD. The CDR3 loop spans 16 amino acids. The CDR3 bases are TGTGCCATCAGTGAGTCGTCTCAGGGCAGTTGGAATGAGCAGTTCTTC. This sequence encodes CAISESSQGSWNEQFF.

Remarks on this clonotype: A much more abundant neighbour one base away suggests this may be a read error. The genes are TRBV7-6 and TRBJ2-3; 7 bases are a match to TRBD2. Germline-derived CDR1 and CDR2 are SGHVS and FNYEAQ. The CDR3 sequence is 15 residues long. The J segment lost 6 bases and the V segment lost 4 bases, leaving 10 bases of the junction unmatched. DNA of the CDR3: TGTGCCAGCAGCTGGCGGGGGTCCATTGTGGATACGCAGTATTTT. It specifies CASSWRGSIVDTQYF.

This clonotype appeared many times. The chain is built from TRBV7-6 and TRBJ2-7; 10 nucleotides align to TRBD1. The ends lost 5 bases at V and 5 bases at J; junction bases unmatched: 9. CDR3 length equals 15 residues. Germline V gene data show CDR1 as SGHVS and CDR2 as FNYEAQ. The CDR3 reads CASSAPGQGKHEQYF. CDR3 bases: TGTGCCAGCAGCGCACCGGGACAGGGGAAACACGAGCAGTACTTC.

V and J are TRBV5-1 and TRBJ2-1, with a tentative D call TRBD2 (7 bases). With 2 bases removed from V and 2 bases from J, the gap between germline ends came to 17 bases. This CDR3 comprises 17 residues. Germline V gene sequence: CDR1 SGHRS, CDR2 YFSETQ. The CDR3 region is CASSLRQGGAAYNEQFF. For the CDR3, the DNA is TGCGCCAGCAGCTTACGACAAGGGGGGGCCGCCTACAATGAGCAGTTCTTC.

DNA for the CDR3: TGCAGTGCTAGCTGGAGACAGGGAATCTACGAGCAGTACTTC. Translated: CSASWRQGIYEQYF. The chain links TRBV20-1 to TRBJ2-7; TRBD1 aligns across 7 bases. CDR3 size: 14 residues. The junction had 8 bases not matched to a gene; V was cut back by 3 bases and J by 3 bases. Germline V gene data show CDR1 as DFQATT and CDR2 as SNEGSKA (reference sequence).

This chain joins TRBV6-2 or TRBV6-3 and TRBJ2-3; D is unclear. The CDR3 runs 17 residues. V shed 0 bases and J shed 4 bases, with 17 bases lying between them. Germline V lookup: CDR1 MNHEY, CDR2 SVGEGT. Here the CDR3 DNA reads TGTGCCAGCAGTTACTCGCCCTACGGAGAGTACGCAGATACGCAGTATTTT. It specifies CASSYSPYGEYADTQYF.

The chain couples TRBV7-9 to TRBJ1-5; D ambiguous. CDR3 length: 14 amino acids. V lost 5 bases and J lost 0, with 8 bases in between. In germline, CDR1 is SEHNR, CDR2 FQNEAQ (reference sequence). Here the CDR3 reads CASSNFDSNQPQHF. Written as DNA, the CDR3 is TGTGCCAGCAGCAACTTCGATAGCAATCAGCCCCAGCATTTT.

The chain uses TRBV12-3 or TRBV12-4 and TRBJ2-7, with D possibly being TRBD2 (5 bases). The CDR3 contains 12 residues. V was clipped by 6 bases and J by 4 bases, with 10 bases between them. CDR3 DNA: TGTGCCAGCAGCGGGATTCCGTACGAGCAGTACTTC. It translates to CASSGIPYEQYF.